One and the same sample provided the 18 T cell receptor beta chains below, sequenced in a study of vaccination effects on CD4 cells after COVID-19. When more than 9 days of culture had elapsed, CD4+ T cells were isolated. As their vaccination, participants received two doses of either BNT162b2 or mRNA-1273. Repertoires were generated with immunoSEQ multiplex PCR, while TCRdb's copy carries only in-frame clones and drops some. The sample yields around 46,000 clones, around 70% seen once. For these TCRs, the target antigens are not known. The source was CD4+ T cells from PBMCs cultured without peptide, collected after COVID-19 vaccination. The origin of the receptors is a human donor who received a COVID-19 vaccine.

The gene calls are TRBV6-5 and TRBJ2-7; TRBD2 matches at 7 bases. Germline V gene lookup returns CDR1 MNHEY and CDR2 SVGAGI. The CDR3 is made up of 14 amino acids. J lost 6 bases, V lost 8 bases, and 13 bases had no gene match. DNA for the CDR3: TGTGCCAGCTTAGTAGCGGGTCATGGGGGCGAGCAGTACTTC. It yields the protein CASLVAGHGGEQYF.

This clone was picked up a small number of times. The rearrangement links TRBV7-2 to TRBJ2-7; 12 positions agree with TRBD2. Germline assignment: CDR1 SGHTA and CDR2 FQGNSA. The CDR3 is made up of 15 amino acids. After removal of 4 bases from V and 4 bases from J, the junction contained 5 bases not matched to a gene. For the CDR3, the DNA is TGTGCCAGCAGCTCCAAACTAGCGGGGGGATACGAGCAGTACTTC. This translates into CASSSKLAGGYEQYF.

The V call is TRBV12-5, the J call TRBJ1-2; TRBD1 might be the D (6 bases). Trimming pared 1 base from V and 4 bases from J, leaving 13 bases between. This CDR3 is 15 amino acids long. Germline V lookup: CDR1 LGHNT, CDR2 FRNRAP. CDR3 DNA sequence: TGTGCTAGTGGTTTGGGCAGGGGACCAATCTATGGCTACACCTTC. It specifies CASGLGRGPIYGYTF.

The rearrangement uses TRBV2 and TRBJ1-2; D unresolved. The CDR3 spans 13 residues. Trimming removed 7 bases from V and 8 bases from J, with 17 bases in between. Looked up from germline, CDR1 is SNHLY and CDR2 is FYNNEI. The CDR3 spells CASKDRVGRGYTF. The CDR3, as DNA: TGTGCCAGCAAGGACCGAGTAGGTCGGGGCTACACCTTC.

This clone was observed a handful of times. The rearrangement links TRBV12-3 or TRBV12-4 to TRBJ1-2; D call uncertain. V lost 7 bases and J lost 8, with 17 bases in between. This CDR3 comprises 13 residues. CDR3 residues: CASTLGRVHGYTF. DNA of the CDR3: TGTGCCAGCACCCTGGGGAGGGTACACGGCTACACCTTC.

Only a few counts were recorded for this clone. The chain couples TRBV6-5 to TRBJ1-6; tentatively, D is TRBD1 (6 bases). Germline loops: CDR1 MNHEY, CDR2 SVGAGI. This CDR3 comprises 16 residues. Trimming took 4 bases from V and 0 from J, leaving 10 bases between them. CDR3 residues: CASSSGQRSYNSPLHF. In nucleotides, the CDR3 is TGTGCCAGCAGTTCCGGACAGCGCTCCTATAATTCACCCCTCCACTTT.

This clone was detected a few times. The V call is TRBV4-1, the J call TRBJ1-5; weak D call: TRBD1 (6 bases). Deletions cut 5 bases from V and 5 bases from J, with 16 bases between. Germline V gene data show CDR1 as MGHRA and CDR2 as YSYEKL. This CDR3 is 15 amino acids long. The CDR3 coding sequence is TGCGCCAGCAGCTGGGGGGCGAGAAGTGATCAGCCCCAGCATTTT. Its translation is CASSWGARSDQPQHF.

The V and J genes are TRBV5-1 and TRBJ1-1; D unclear. The V and J ends lost 4 bases and 4 bases respectively, with 11 bases between them. The CDR3 covers 13 residues. Germline V gives CDR1 SGHRS, CDR2 YFSETQ. For the CDR3, the DNA is TGCGCCAGCAGCGAAATGACGGGCACTGAAGCTTTCTTT. It encodes CASSEMTGTEAFF.

The CDR3 reads CASGFGSGSGETQYF. The DNA of the CDR3 is TGTGCTAGTGGTTTTGGTAGCGGGAGTGGAGAGACCCAGTACTTC. The genes are TRBV12-5 and TRBJ2-5, with 9 bases matching TRBD2. Per the germline V gene, CDR1 is LGHNT and CDR2 is FRNRAP. Unmatched junction bases numbered 6, after V lost 3 bases and J lost 4 bases. The CDR3 spans 15 residues.

The chain links TRBV5-1 to TRBJ1-1; D might be TRBD1 (5 bases). The germline V and J ends were trimmed by 0 bases and 4 bases, with 10 bases remaining between them. The CDR3 contains 14 residues. The germline gives CDR1 SGHRS, CDR2 YFSETQ. The CDR3 protein is CASSLVDSFTEAFF. The CDR3 DNA is TGCGCCAGCAGCTTGGTAGACAGCTTCACTGAAGCTTTCTTT.

The gene calls are TRBV19 and TRBJ2-1; 10 bases fit TRBD2. The germline gives CDR1 LNHDA, CDR2 SQIVND (reference sequence). Trimming cost V 4 bases and J 7 bases; bases outside gene matches: 7. The CDR3 sequence is 15 residues long. CDR3 DNA sequence: TGTGCCAGTAGTAGCCGGACTAGCGGTTGGAATGAGCAGTTCTTC. Translated: CASSSRTSGWNEQFF.

The chain carries TRBV4-1 and TRBJ2-1, with 9 bases fitting TRBD2. V gave up 2 bases and J gave up 4 bases; unmatched junction bases: 3. The CDR3 is 15 residues long. Germline lookup yields CDR1 MGHRA and CDR2 YSYEKL. The CDR3 coding sequence is TGCGCCAGCAGCCAACTAGCGGGACAATACAATGAGCAGTTCTTC. Translation: CASSQLAGQYNEQFF.

There are a few counts of this clone. The chain recombines TRBV6-5 with TRBJ1-1; no definite D call. CDR1 and CDR2 (germline): MNHEY, SVGAGI. V lost 5 bases and J 4 bases, leaving 17 bases between the germline ends. The CDR3 totals 15 residues. CDR3 in amino acids: CASSPDPQTSTEAFF. For the CDR3, the DNA is TGTGCCAGCAGTCCGGACCCCCAGACGAGCACTGAAGCTTTCTTT.

This chain connects TRBV7-2 to TRBJ2-5, with unresolved D. The V end was cut by 2 bases, the J end by 6 bases, with 7 bases between. Germline CDR1 is SGHTA and CDR2 is FQGNSA. The CDR3 is 12 amino acids. The DNA of the CDR3 is TGTGCCAGCAGCTTATCTCGGCAGACCCAGTACTTC. Its protein is CASSLSRQTQYF.

The V and J genes are TRBV4-1 and TRBJ2-7; no clear D. Trimming cost V 5 bases and J 0 bases, with 17 bases left between them. The CDR3 totals 16 residues. Germline V CDR1 and CDR2: MGHRA, YSYEKL. CDR3 nucleotide sequence: TGCGCCAGCAGCGGTCGCGGCCGGTTTAGCTCCTACGAGCAGTACTTC. The encoded protein is CASSGRGRFSSYEQYF.

The chain uses TRBV7-9 and TRBJ1-2, with TRBD1 matching over 8 bases. CDR1 is SEHNR, CDR2 FQNEAQ, per germline (reference sequence). The CDR3 is made up of 16 amino acids. V gave up 3 bases and J gave up 1 base; unmatched junction bases: 7. This chain's CDR3 is CASSFAQGEFNYGYTF. DNA for the CDR3: TGTGCCAGCAGCTTCGCACAGGGGGAATTTAACTATGGCTACACCTTC.

The rearrangement links TRBV2 to TRBJ2-7; D is undetermined. CDR1 and CDR2 (germline): SNHLY, FYNNEI. The germline V and J ends were trimmed by 6 bases and 3 bases, with 21 bases remaining between them. The CDR3 has 16 amino acids. The CDR3 protein is CASRGRDRHLLYEQYF. Written as DNA, the CDR3 is TGTGCCAGCAGAGGCCGCGACCGACACCTACTCTACGAGCAGTACTTC.

The CDR3 region has the DNA TGTGCCAGCAGTCTCGGGGGACGGGAAAAACTGTTTTTT. It yields the protein CASSLGGREKLFF. The chain has TRBV27 and TRBJ1-4; D might be TRBD1 (5 bases). Trimming removed 5 bases at V and 8 bases at J, with 12 bases between. Germline lookup yields CDR1 MNHEY and CDR2 SMNVEV (reference sequence). CDR3 size: 13 residues. The variable domain in full, with the rest retrieved from reference TRBV27 and TRBJ1-4, is EAQVTQNPRYLITVTGKKLTVTCSQNMNHEYMSWYRQDPGLGLRQIYYSMNVEVTDKGDVPEGYKVSRKEKRNFPLILESPSPNQTSLYFCASSLGGREKLFFGSGTQLSVL.